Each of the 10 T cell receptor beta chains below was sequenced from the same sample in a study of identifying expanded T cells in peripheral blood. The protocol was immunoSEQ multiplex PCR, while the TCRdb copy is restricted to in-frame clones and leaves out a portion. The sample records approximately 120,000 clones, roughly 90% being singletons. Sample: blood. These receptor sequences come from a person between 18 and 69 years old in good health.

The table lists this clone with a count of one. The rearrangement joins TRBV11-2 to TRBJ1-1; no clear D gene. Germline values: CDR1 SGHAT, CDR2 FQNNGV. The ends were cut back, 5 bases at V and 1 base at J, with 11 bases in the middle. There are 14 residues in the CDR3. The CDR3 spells CASSPRVGNTEAFF. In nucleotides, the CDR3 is TGTGCCAGCAGCCCCCGGGTGGGGAACACTGAAGCTTTCTTT.

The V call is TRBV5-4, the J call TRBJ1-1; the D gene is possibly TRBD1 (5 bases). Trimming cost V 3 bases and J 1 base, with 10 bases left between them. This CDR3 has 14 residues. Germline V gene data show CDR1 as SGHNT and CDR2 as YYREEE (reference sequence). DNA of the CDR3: TGTGCCAGCAGCTCCCGGGACGCGAACACTGAAGCTTTCTTT. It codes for CASSSRDANTEAFF. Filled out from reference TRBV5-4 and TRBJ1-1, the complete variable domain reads ETGVTQSPTHLIKTRGQQVTLRCSSQSGHNTVSWYQQALGQGPQFIFQYYREEENGRGNFPPRFSGLQFPNYSSELNVNALELDDSALYLCASSSRDANTEAFFGQGTRLTVV.

The chain's CDR3 is CSVGPGRSNTEAFF. The DNA for the CDR3 is TGCAGCGTGGGACCTGGGAGATCGAACACTGAAGCTTTCTTT. This chain uses TRBV29-1 with TRBJ1-1, with D possibly matching TRBD1 (5 bases). The length of the CDR3 is 14 residues. The ends were cut back, 6 bases at V and 1 base at J, with 15 bases in the middle. Germline V CDR1 and CDR2: SQVTM, ANQGSEA.

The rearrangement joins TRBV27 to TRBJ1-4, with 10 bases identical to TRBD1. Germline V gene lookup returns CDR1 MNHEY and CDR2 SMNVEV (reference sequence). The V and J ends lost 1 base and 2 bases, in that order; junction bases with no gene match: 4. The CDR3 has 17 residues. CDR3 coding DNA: TGTGCCAGCAGTTTATTCGGGACAGGGGTCACTAATGAAAAACTGTTTTTT. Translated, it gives CASSLFGTGVTNEKLFF.

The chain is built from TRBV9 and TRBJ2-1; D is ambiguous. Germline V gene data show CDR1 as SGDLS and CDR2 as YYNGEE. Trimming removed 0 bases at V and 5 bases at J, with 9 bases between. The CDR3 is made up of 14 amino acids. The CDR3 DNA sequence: TGTGCCAGCAGCGTAGCTGGGTCGGACAATGAGCAGTTCTTC. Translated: CASSVAGSDNEQFF.

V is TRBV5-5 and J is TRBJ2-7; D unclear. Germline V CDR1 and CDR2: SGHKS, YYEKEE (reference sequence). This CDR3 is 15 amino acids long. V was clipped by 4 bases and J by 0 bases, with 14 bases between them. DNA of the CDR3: TGTGCCAGCAGCCTTTCCACAGCCCACTCCTACGAGCAGTACTTC. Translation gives CASSLSTAHSYEQYF.

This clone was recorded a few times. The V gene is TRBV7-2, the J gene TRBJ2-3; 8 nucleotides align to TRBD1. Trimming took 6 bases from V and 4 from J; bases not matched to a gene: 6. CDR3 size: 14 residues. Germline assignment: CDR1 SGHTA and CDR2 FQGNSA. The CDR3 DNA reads TGTGCCAGCAGAAAAGGACAGGGTTCAGATACGCAGTATTTT. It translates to CASRKGQGSDTQYF.

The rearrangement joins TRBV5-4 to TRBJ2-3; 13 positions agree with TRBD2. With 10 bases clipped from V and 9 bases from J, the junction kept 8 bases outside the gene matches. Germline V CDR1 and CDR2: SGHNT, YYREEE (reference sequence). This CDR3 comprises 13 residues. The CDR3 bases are TGTGCCGGCACTAGCGGGGGGGCGGGGACGCAGTATTTT. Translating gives CAGTSGGAGTQYF.

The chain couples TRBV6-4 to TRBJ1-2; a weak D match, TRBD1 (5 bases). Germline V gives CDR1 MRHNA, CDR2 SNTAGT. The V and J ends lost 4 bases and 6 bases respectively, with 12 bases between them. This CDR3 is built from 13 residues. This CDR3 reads CASSGDPSNGYTF. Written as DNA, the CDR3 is TGTGCCAGCAGTGGGGACCCTTCGAATGGCTACACCTTC.

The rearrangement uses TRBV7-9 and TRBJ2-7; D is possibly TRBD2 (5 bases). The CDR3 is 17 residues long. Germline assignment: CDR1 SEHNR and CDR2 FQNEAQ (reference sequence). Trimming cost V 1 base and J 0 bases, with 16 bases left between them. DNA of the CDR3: TGTGCCAGCAGCTTAGGGTTCGGGGTGCGAAGCTCCTACGAGCAGTACTTC. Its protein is CASSLGFGVRSSYEQYF.